Listed here are 20 T cell receptor beta chains from one sample, sequenced in a study of cytomegalovirus exposure and HLA in healthy donors. The PCR made use of 60 Vbeta and 13 Jbeta primers. Repertoires were generated with immunoSEQ multiplex PCR, while TCRdb's copy carries only in-frame clones and drops some. The sample table includes approximately 200,000 clones. The sample was PBMCs. The receptor source for this set is a boy aged 5-17 years in good health and CMV-seronegative.

The V call is TRBV27, the J call TRBJ1-1; no clear D. V shed 5 bases and J shed 7 bases, with 14 bases lying between them. The CDR3 loop spans 13 amino acids. The germline CDR1 and CDR2 sequences are MNHEY and SMNVEV (reference sequence). In DNA, the CDR3 is TGTGCCAGCAGTATGAGAGGGTGGGTTGAAGCTTTCTTT. Translated: CASSMRGWVEAFF.

The V and J genes are TRBV7-2 and TRBJ1-2; 12 bases map to TRBD1. The CDR3 sequence is 15 residues long. Germline V gene lookup returns CDR1 SGHTA and CDR2 FQGNSA. V was clipped by 5 bases and J by 6 bases; unmatched bases: 7. CDR3 sequence reads: CASSPPGTGGDGYTF. The CDR3 DNA follows: TGTGCCAGCAGCCCCCCGGGGACAGGGGGCGATGGCTACACCTTC.

This chain joins TRBV7-2 and TRBJ2-2; maybe TRBD2 (5 bases). Trimming took off 3 bases at V and 6 bases at J, with 11 bases between the two ends. The CDR3 contains 14 residues. Germline loops: CDR1 SGHTA, CDR2 FQGNSA. The CDR3: CASSFSGKAGELFF. In DNA form, the CDR3 reads TGTGCCAGCAGCTTCAGCGGCAAAGCCGGGGAGCTGTTTTTT. The whole variable domain, filled in from reference TRBV7-2 and TRBJ2-2, reads GAGVSQSPSNKVTEKGKDVELRCDPISGHTALYWYRQSLGQGLEFLIYFQGNSAPDKSGLPSDRFSAERTGGSVSTLTIQRTQQEDSAVYLCASSFSGKAGELFFGEGSRLTVL.

Its frequency marks this clone as medium-sized (0.01 to 0.1%). V gene TRBV6-1 combines with J gene TRBJ1-1; weak D call: TRBD1 (5 bases). Trimming shortened V by 5 bases and J by 5 bases, and 12 bases separated the two germline ends. The germline V gene has CDR1 MNHNS and CDR2 SASEGT. The CDR3 is made up of 13 amino acids. CDR3 coding DNA: TGTGCCAGCAGTACTCAGGGAGGGACTGAAGCTTTCTTT. Translated, it gives CASSTQGGTEAFF.

With regard to this clone: One end of the junction is discordant with germline, which a read error may explain. The V gene is TRBV7-7, the J gene TRBJ2-1, with D maybe TRBD1 (7 bases). CDR3 size: 15 residues. Germline V gene lookup returns CDR1 SSHAT and CDR2 FNYEAQ (reference sequence). The chain's CDR3 is CASSDLDRDFNEQFF. In DNA form, the CDR3 reads TGTGCTAGCAGCGATCTAGACAGGGACTTCAATGAGCAGTTCTTC.

This rearrangement joins TRBV6-5 to TRBJ2-1, with TRBD2 matching 9 bases. J gave up 8 bases and V 2 bases, and 7 bases lay outside the gene matches. The CDR3 contains 15 residues. The germline CDR1 and CDR2 sequences are MNHEY and SVGAGI. The CDR3: CASSYTRGGVHEQFF. DNA for the CDR3: TGTGCCAGCAGTTACACCCGCGGGGGGGTGCATGAGCAGTTCTTC.

This chain joins TRBV6-6 and TRBJ2-7, with a possible D match to TRBD2 (5 bases). This CDR3 region has 15 residues. The V end was cut by 6 bases, the J end by 9 bases, with 24 bases between. From germline, CDR1 is MNHNY and CDR2 SVGAGI (reference sequence). CDR3 coding DNA: TGTGCCAGCAGCTCCCATATGAGTACGGGGTATGGGCAGTACTTC. This translates into CASSSHMSTGYGQYF.

The chain combines TRBV10-2 with TRBJ2-6; TRBD2 agrees at 13 bases. This CDR3 is 19 amino acids long. The V and J ends lost 3 bases and 0 bases, in that order; junction bases with no gene match: 5. The germline CDR1 and CDR2 sequences are WSHSY and SAAADI. CDR3 nucleotide sequence: TGCGCCAGCAGTGATTTGGGACTAGCGGGGTACTCTGGGGCCAACGTCCTGACTTTC. This sequence encodes CASSDLGLAGYSGANVLTF.

The J gene is TRBJ2-7, the V gene TRBV7-9; TRBD2 matches at 10 bases. The CDR3 is made up of 16 amino acids. CDR1 and CDR2 from the germline V gene are SEHNR and FQNEAQ (reference sequence). The trim removed 3 bases at V and 2 bases at J, leaving 7 bases unmatched. The DNA of the CDR3 is TGTGCCAGCAGCTTGGGAACTAGCGGGGCTGCCTACGAGCAGTACTTC. It specifies CASSLGTSGAAYEQYF.

The J gene is TRBJ2-1, the V gene TRBV7-6; 7 nucleotides line up with TRBD1. The germline V gene has CDR1 SGHVS and CDR2 FNYEAQ. Trimming at V came to 0 bases and at J to 5 bases, leaving 4 bases not matched to a gene. This CDR3 is 15 amino acids long. CDR3 protein: CASSLATGMDNEQFF. The CDR3 DNA follows: TGTGCCAGCAGCTTAGCGACAGGGATGGACAATGAGCAGTTCTTC.

The V and J genes are TRBV5-1 and TRBJ2-3; tentative D call: TRBD2 (7 bases). In germline, CDR1 is SGHRS, CDR2 YFSETQ. V gave up 3 bases and J gave up 3 bases, with 20 bases separating them. The CDR3 length is 17 residues. This CDR3 is CASSSGDGGASTDTQYF. CDR3 DNA sequence: TGCGCCAGCAGCTCGGGGGATGGGGGGGCCAGTACAGATACGCAGTATTTT.

The chain combines TRBV9 with TRBJ2-3; a possible D gene is TRBD1 (6 bases). In germline, CDR1 is SGDLS, CDR2 YYNGEE. CDR3 size: 14 residues. Trimming took 3 bases from V and 4 from J, leaving 12 bases between them. The chain's CDR3 is CASSGYRDSDTQYF. The CDR3 coding sequence is TGTGCCAGCAGCGGGTACAGGGATTCAGATACGCAGTATTTT.

This chain links TRBV5-4 with TRBJ1-1; 8 nucleotides line up with TRBD1. CDR3 length: 14 residues. The V gene's germline CDR1 is SGHNT and CDR2 YYREEE (reference sequence). After removal of 2 bases from V and 9 bases from J, the junction contained 9 bases not matched to a gene. Here the CDR3 DNA reads TGTGCCAGCAGCTTTGCAGGGGGCAGGAGGCAAGCTTTCTTT. Its protein product is CASSFAGGRRQAFF.

CDR3 protein: CASSSREGGYTF. The CDR3 DNA follows: TGTGCCAGCAGCTCCAGGGAAGGTGGCTACACCTTC. The rearrangement uses TRBV7-9 and TRBJ1-2, with D perhaps TRBD1 (5 bases). Trimming took 4 bases from V and 7 from J, leaving 10 bases between them. Germline lookup yields CDR1 SEHNR and CDR2 FQNEAQ (reference sequence). This CDR3 is built from 12 residues. The full variable domain, completed using reference TRBV7-9 and TRBJ1-2, is DTGVSQNPRHKITKRGQNVTFRCDPISEHNRLYWYRQTLGQGPEFLTYFQNEAQLEKSRLLSDRFSAERPKGSFSTLEIQRTEQGDSAMYLCASSSREGGYTFGSGTRLTVV.

The rearrangement links TRBV7-3 to TRBJ2-3; 9 nucleotides align to TRBD2. Per germline, CDR1 SGHTA and CDR2 FQGTGA. The CDR3 spans 15 residues. V dropped 1 base and J dropped 14; count of bases not matched to a gene: 13. Written as DNA, the CDR3 is TGTGCCAGCAGCTTAAGTGATGTTAGCGGGGGAGCGCGGTATTTT. Its protein product is CASSLSDVSGGARYF.

The chain uses TRBV4-1 and TRBJ1-2; D perhaps matches TRBD1 (5 bases). This CDR3 is 14 amino acids long. Germline V gives CDR1 MGHRA, CDR2 YSYEKL. Trimming took 3 bases from V and 6 from J, leaving 14 bases between them. The CDR3 loop reads CASSQGPNPNGYTF. CDR3 DNA: TGCGCCAGCAGCCAGGGGCCGAATCCTAATGGCTACACCTTC.

J is TRBJ2-2 and V is TRBV9; TRBD1 aligns across 8 bases. The CDR3 contains 15 residues. Trimming cost V 6 bases and J 5 bases; bases outside gene matches: 9. Germline-derived CDR1 and CDR2 are SGDLS and YYNGEE. CDR3 bases: TGTGCCAGCAACGAACAGGGGGATTGGACCGGGGAGCTGTTTTTT. Its protein product is CASNEQGDWTGELFF.

The chain carries TRBV14 and TRBJ1-1; D gene ambiguous. Trimming removed 5 bases from V and 3 bases from J, with 13 bases in between. Germline V gene sequence: CDR1 SGHDN, CDR2 FVKESK. This CDR3 region has 14 residues. The CDR3 coding sequence is TGTGCCAGCAGCGGAGCCCCGTTGTACACTGAAGCTTTCTTT. Its protein product is CASSGAPLYTEAFF.

V gene TRBV7-9 combines with J gene TRBJ2-7, with 8 bases aligning to TRBD1. This CDR3 spans 14 amino acids. V lost 1 base, J lost 7 bases, and 6 bases stayed unmatched. CDR1 is SEHNR, CDR2 FQNEAQ, per germline (reference sequence). CDR3 sequence reads: CASSLGRGRWEQYF. Written as DNA, the CDR3 is TGTGCCAGCAGCTTAGGCAGGGGGCGTTGGGAGCAGTACTTC.

The chain combines TRBV6-1 with TRBJ2-3; perhaps TRBD2 as D (5 bases). The V gene's germline CDR1 is MNHNS and CDR2 SASEGT. The V end was cut by 9 bases, the J end by 1 base, with 8 bases between. The CDR3 consists of 12 residues. DNA of the CDR3: TGTGCCAGTGTGAGGGGCACAGATACGCAGTATTTT. It codes for CASVRGTDTQYF.